The next 9 T cell receptor beta chains were all read from a single sample in a study of OX40 agonist ivuxolimab in advanced cancers. Libraries were prepared by immunoSEQ multiplex PCR; TCRdb keeps only in-frame clonotypes and omits some of them. Altogether 100,000 to 150,000 clones are present, around 93% being singletons, with the ten largest covering 0.7% to 0.85%. Specimen: CD4+ or CD8+ T cells sorted from blood, collected in a trial of the OX40 agonist ivuxolimab. These receptors were obtained from an adult with an advanced solid tumor such as melanoma, head and neck, liver or kidney cancer.

CDR3 region: CASSLVRLNTEAFF. For the CDR3, the DNA is TGTGCCAGCAGTTTAGTCAGGCTGAACACTGAAGCTTTCTTT. This chain joins TRBV28 and TRBJ1-1, with D hard to call. V gave up 2 bases and J gave up 0 bases, with 7 bases separating them. Germline assignment: CDR1 MDHEN and CDR2 SYDVKM. CDR3 length: 14 amino acids.

V and J are TRBV9 and TRBJ2-2; a weak D match, TRBD2 (5 bases). The V end was cut by 1 base, the J end by 0 bases, with 7 bases between. This CDR3 spans 15 amino acids. CDR1 is SGDLS and CDR2 is YYNGEE in the germline V gene. The CDR3 DNA follows: TGTGCCAGCAGCGTACGGGGTTCGAACACCGGGGAGCTGTTTTTT. Translation: CASSVRGSNTGELFF.

The gene calls are TRBV6-1 and TRBJ2-7; no definite D call. Trimming left V 4 bases short and J 6 bases short, with 16 bases between. CDR3 size: 14 residues. Germline V CDR1 and CDR2: MNHNS, SASEGT. The CDR3 nucleotides are TGTGCCAGCAGTGGGCCTGTTCGGGCATCCGAGCAGTACTTC. This gives the protein CASSGPVRASEQYF.

CDR3 amino acids: CASSAGLAGGSQYF. The CDR3 nucleotides are TGTGCCAGCAGCGCGGGACTAGCGGGAGGATCGCAGTATTTT. The chain carries TRBV9 and TRBJ2-3; 15 bases match TRBD2. The V gene's germline CDR1 is SGDLS and CDR2 YYNGEE. CDR3 length equals 14 residues. After removal of 3 bases from V and 10 bases from J, the junction contained 3 bases not matched to a gene.

The V and J genes are TRBV5-1 and TRBJ1-5; D is possibly TRBD1 (5 bases). CDR1 and CDR2 (germline): SGHRS, YFSETQ. V was cut by 0 bases and J by 4 bases, with 8 bases left in between. The CDR3 runs to 14 residues. The CDR3 sequence: CASSLDAGNQPQHF. CDR3 nucleotide sequence: TGCGCCAGCAGCTTGGACGCAGGGAATCAGCCCCAGCATTTT.

The V gene is TRBV2, the J gene TRBJ2-1, with D possibly being TRBD2 (5 bases). V shed 6 bases and J shed 4 bases, with 19 bases lying between them. Germline CDR1 reads SNHLY; CDR2 reads FYNNEI. CDR3 length: 16 residues. CDR3 amino acids: CASSQDSPAVYNEQFF. CDR3 DNA sequence: TGTGCCAGCAGCCAGGACTCTCCGGCGGTTTACAATGAGCAGTTCTTC.

J is TRBJ2-7 and V is TRBV7-3; tentatively, D is TRBD2 (6 bases). The CDR3 has 14 amino acids. The V gene lost 1 base and the J gene lost 2 bases, with 9 bases spanning the gap. Germline values: CDR1 SGHTA, CDR2 FQGTGA. The CDR3: CASSLSGIPYEQYF. CDR3 nucleotides: TGTGCCAGCAGCTTAAGCGGGATCCCCTACGAGCAGTACTTC.

This chain joins TRBV12-5 and TRBJ2-1; D might be TRBD2 (5 bases). There are 11 residues in the CDR3. Germline V gene data show CDR1 as LGHNT and CDR2 as FRNRAP. V was cut by 5 bases and J by 8 bases, with 7 bases left in between. This CDR3 reads CASGLGDEQFF. CDR3 DNA sequence: TGTGCTAGTGGTCTCGGGGATGAGCAGTTCTTC.

This chain uses TRBV11-3 with TRBJ1-2, with TRBD1 matching over 9 bases. From germline, CDR1 is SGHNT and CDR2 YENEEA. J was trimmed by 1 base and V by 3 bases; bases with no gene match: 3. The CDR3 spans 15 residues. CDR3 nucleotides: TGTGCCAGCAGCTTCAGGGGACAGGGTAACTATGGCTACACCTTC. Protein sequence: CASSFRGQGNYGYTF.